The rows below give T cell receptor beta chains drawn from one sample of a study of OX40 agonist ivuxolimab in advanced cancers. Assay: immunoSEQ multiplex PCR; the TCRdb copy retains only in-frame clones and omits some. Here the sample spans under 45,000 clones, roughly 84% being singletons. The sample consisted of CD4+ or CD8+ T cells sorted from blood, taken in a trial of the OX40 agonist ivuxolimab. Source of these receptors: an adult with an advanced solid tumor such as melanoma, head and neck, liver or kidney cancer. The CDR3 runs from the conserved cysteine through the conserved F or W. The order of the fields is D gene, V gene, clone size, J gene, CDR3 DNA, CDR3 protein. A D gene is named only where the DNA matches it firmly. Clone sizes are given selectively: once, few, many, or a class where the clone is expanded.

D: TRBD1
V: TRBV7-2
size: .
J: TRBJ1-1
DNA: TGTGCCAGCAGTATCGGAACAGGGGGCGTGTTGACTGAAGCTTTCTTT
CDR3: CASSIGTGGVLTEAFF

D: .
V: TRBV19
size: .
J: TRBJ1-1
DNA: TGTGCCAGTAGTATTGGGCCAGGGACGAACACTGAAGCTTTCTTT
CDR3: CASSIGPGTNTEAFF

D: .
V: TRBV18
size: .
J: TRBJ1-1
DNA: TGTGCCAGCTCACCCCCGATGGTAGCACAGAACACTGAAGCTTTCTTT
CDR3: CASSPPMVAQNTEAFF

D: .
V: TRBV2
size: .
J: TRBJ2-7
DNA: TGTGCCAGCAACATTCAGGGGTACGAGCAGTACTTC
CDR3: CASNIQGYEQYF

D: .
V: TRBV28
size: .
J: TRBJ2-5
DNA: TGTGCCAGCAGTGCCCAAGAGACCCAGTACTTC
CDR3: CASSAQETQYF

D: .
V: TRBV2
size: .
J: TRBJ1-3
DNA: TGTGCCAGCACTGAGGGCCGGGCGGGAAACACCATATATTTT
CDR3: CASTEGRAGNTIYF

D: .
V: TRBV5-4
size: .
J: TRBJ2-3
DNA: TGTGCCAGCAGCCCGAGGGGGGGTATAGCCACAGATACGCAGTATTTT
CDR3: CASSPRGGIATDTQYF

D: TRBD2
V: TRBV2
size: .
J: TRBJ2-3
DNA: TGTGCCAGCAGTGATCCCTTGCGGGGGGGCAGGGATACGCAGTATTTT
CDR3: CASSDPLRGGRDTQYF

D: TRBD1
V: TRBV19
size: .
J: TRBJ1-2
DNA: TGTGCCAGTAGTCCGGACAGGGGTCTCGCCTATGGCTACACCTTC
CDR3: CASSPDRGLAYGYTF

D: .
V: TRBV27
size: .
J: TRBJ2-4
DNA: TGTGCCAGCAGTCCCCTAGCCAAAAACATTCAGTACTTC
CDR3: CASSPLAKNIQYF

D: TRBD1
V: TRBV2
size: once
J: TRBJ2-2
DNA: TGTGCCAGCAGCGAAGACTACAGGGGGCGGAACACCGGGGAGCTGTTTTTT
CDR3: CASSEDYRGRNTGELFF

D: TRBD2
V: TRBV4-1
size: .
J: TRBJ2-1
DNA: TGCGCCAGCAGCCAGAGGGACCCGACTAGCGGGCCTTACAATGAGCAGTTCTTC
CDR3: CASSQRDPTSGPYNEQFF

D: .
V: TRBV10-1
size: .
J: TRBJ1-4
DNA: TGCGCCAGCAGTGAGTCCGGGACGGGTAATGAAAAACTGTTTTTT
CDR3: CASSESGTGNEKLFF

D: .
V: TRBV19
size: few
J: TRBJ1-5
DNA: TGTGCCAGTAGTGGAGGGCACAATCAGCCCCAGCATTTT
CDR3: CASSGGHNQPQHF

D: .
V: TRBV6-1
size: .
J: TRBJ2-2
DNA: TGTGCCAGCAGTGCGCAGGAGAGGGCGAACACCGGGGAGCTGTTTTTT
CDR3: CASSAQERANTGELFF

D: TRBD1
V: TRBV7-6
size: .
J: TRBJ2-2
DNA: TGTGCCAGCACCCGAGAAACAGGGGCAGGAGGTAGCACCGGGGAGCTGTTTTTT
CDR3: CASTRETGAGGSTGELFF

D: TRBD1
V: TRBV29-1
size: .
J: TRBJ2-7
DNA: TGCAGCGTCAAACAGGGGCCCTACGAGCAGTACTTC
CDR3: CSVKQGPYEQYF

D: .
V: TRBV19
size: .
J: TRBJ2-1
DNA: TGTGCCAGTAGTATTGAAAGGGGATGGGTGCAGTTCTTC
CDR3: CASSIERGWVQFF

D: TRBD2
V: TRBV19
size: .
J: TRBJ2-1
DNA: TGTGCCAGTAGTCTGAGCAGGGAGGGCATACGGAATGAGCAGTTCTTC
CDR3: CASSLSREGIRNEQFF

D: .
V: TRBV5-5
size: few
J: TRBJ2-5
DNA: TGTGCCAGCAGTAGAGGGATTTCGAACCAAGAGACCCAGTACTTC
CDR3: CASSRGISNQETQYF

D: TRBD1
V: TRBV18
size: .
J: TRBJ1-1
DNA: TGTGCCAGCTCAACCGAACAGGGGTCCAACACTGAAGCTTTCTTT
CDR3: CASSTEQGSNTEAFF

D: .
V: TRBV6-1
size: .
J: TRBJ1-3
DNA: TGTGCCAGCTTTGATCAGGCCATCTCTGGAAACACCATATATTTT
CDR3: CASFDQAISGNTIYF

D: .
V: TRBV9
size: once
J: TRBJ2-2
DNA: TGTGCCAGCAGCGTAGACGGAGACACCGGGGAGCTGTTTTTT
CDR3: CASSVDGDTGELFF

D: .
V: TRBV5-1
size: .
J: TRBJ1-3
DNA: TGCGCCAGCAGCTTGATTAGTCCTAGCTCTGGAAACACCATATATTTT
CDR3: CASSLISPSSGNTIYF

D: .
V: TRBV19
size: .
J: TRBJ1-4
DNA: TGTGCCAGTCAATACCACCGGACAGATTTGAATGAAAAACTGTTTTTT
CDR3: CASQYHRTDLNEKLFF

D: TRBD2
V: TRBV7-2
size: .
J: TRBJ2-3
DNA: TGTGCCAGCAGCCCCCTAGCGGGGGGCACAGATACGCAGTATTTT
CDR3: CASSPLAGGTDTQYF

D: .
V: TRBV11-2
size: .
J: TRBJ1-1
DNA: TGTGCCAGCAGCTTTGTTTCTAACACTGAAGCTTTCTTT
CDR3: CASSFVSNTEAFF

D: TRBD1
V: TRBV19
size: .
J: TRBJ2-6
DNA: TGTGCCAGTAGTATGGGGTTATGGAGAAGAACCGGGACAGGGTTACTTAGAGGGGCCAACGTCCTGACTTTC
CDR3: CASSMGLWRRTGTGLLRGANVLTF

D: .
V: TRBV5-6
size: .
J: TRBJ2-2
DNA: TGTGCCAGCAGCTTCCCAGACACCGGGGAGCTGTTTTTT
CDR3: CASSFPDTGELFF